What follows are 21 T cell receptor beta chains derived from one specimen sequenced in a study of blood T cells in healthy people across ages. Primed by a sample-barcoded 5' primer and a J-beta primer mix, a second PCR proceeded for about 7 to 11 cycles. Using its own MiXCR run on the 5' RACE reads, TCRdb lists one record per CDR3 protein. The sample contains hundreds of thousands of distinct CDR3 sequences, roughly 32% of which appear only once. Input material: blood. These receptor sequences come from a woman of 80 years or more in good health.

This clonotype was found once. The chain carries TRBV7-2 and TRBJ2-1; D may be TRBD2 (6 bases). Trimming left V 5 bases short and J 4 bases short, with 21 bases between. This CDR3 is 17 amino acids long. Germline lookup yields CDR1 SGHTA and CDR2 FQGNSA. CDR3 DNA sequence: TGTGCCAGCAGCCTAGTCTTTAATAGCGGAACTTACAATGAGCAGTTCTTC. It encodes CASSLVFNSGTYNEQFF.

To note about this clonotype: This may stem from a read error, because a much larger clone lies one nucleotide away. The V call is TRBV7-9, the J call TRBJ2-6; D might be TRBD1 (5 bases). This CDR3 comprises 16 residues. Germline V lookup: CDR1 SEHNR, CDR2 FQNEAQ (reference sequence). This CDR3 is CASSFGPTAGANVRTF. Written as DNA, the CDR3 is TGTGCCAGCAGCTTCGGACCAACGGCTGGGGCCAACGTCCGGACTTTC.

V is TRBV5-5 and J is TRBJ1-2; D gene unclear. V gave up 0 bases and J gave up 4 bases, with 10 bases separating them. The germline V gene encodes CDR1 SGHKS and CDR2 YYEKEE (reference sequence). The CDR3 consists of 14 residues. CDR3 residues: CASSLARDGYGYTF. The CDR3 coding sequence is TGTGCCAGCAGCTTGGCGAGGGATGGCTATGGCTACACCTTC.

This clonotype was counted many times. The chain joins TRBV7-9 to TRBJ2-1; 8 bases are a match to TRBD2. Germline values: CDR1 SEHNR, CDR2 FQNEAQ (reference sequence). V shed 2 bases, J shed 7 bases, and the junction held 1 base outside the gene matches. The CDR3 is 13 residues long. CDR3 loop: CASSLIAGNEQFF. In DNA, the CDR3 is TGTGCCAGCAGCTTAATAGCGGGGAATGAGCAGTTCTTC.

This clonotype showed up many times. The rearrangement joins TRBV6-1 to TRBJ2-7; tentatively, D is TRBD1 (5 bases). Germline V gene data show CDR1 as MNHNS and CDR2 as SASEGT. This CDR3 has 15 residues. The germline V and J ends were trimmed by 1 base and 3 bases, with 13 bases remaining between them. CDR3 in DNA: TGTGCCAGCAGTGAAGGCCCAGGGTCTGACTACGAGCAGTACTTC. It encodes CASSEGPGSDYEQYF.

This clonotype was seen ten or more times. The rearrangement joins TRBV6-6 to TRBJ1-2; D is perhaps TRBD1 (6 bases). The germline gives CDR1 MNHNY, CDR2 SVGAGI (reference sequence). V gave up 6 bases and J gave up 7 bases, with 18 bases separating them. The CDR3 runs to 14 residues. In DNA form, the CDR3 reads TGTGCCAGCAGGAGGGGCGTAGAACAGGGTGGCTACACCTTC. It yields the protein CASRRGVEQGGYTF.

Details on this clonotype: Given a much more abundant clone one base away, this may be a read error. The chain combines TRBV12-3 or TRBV12-4 with TRBJ1-2; tentative D call: TRBD1 (5 bases). The CDR3 length is 13 residues. The CDR3 bases are TGTGCCGGCAGCCGGGACCGAAACTATGGCTACACCTTC. Its protein product is CAGSRDRNYGYTF.

J is TRBJ2-7 and V is TRBV10-3; 7 nucleotides line up with TRBD2. V shed 3 bases and J 0 bases; nucleotides not matched to a gene: 8. The germline gives CDR1 ENHRY, CDR2 SYGVKD. The CDR3 covers 16 residues. The CDR3 reads CAISDPPRGSSYEQYF. CDR3 coding DNA: TGTGCCATCAGTGATCCCCCGCGGGGGAGCTCCTACGAGCAGTACTTC.

This chain connects TRBV20-1 to TRBJ2-1; TRBD1 or TRBD2 may be the D gene (5 bases each). V was trimmed by 2 bases and J by 9 bases, leaving 14 bases between them. Germline V gene lookup returns CDR1 DFQATT and CDR2 SNEGSKA (reference sequence). CDR3 length: 13 residues. CDR3 DNA sequence: TGCAGTGCTAGAACGAGGGGCCGCGGTGAGCAGTTCTTC. Translated: CSARTRGRGEQFF.

Details on this clonotype: At one of its ends the junction is not consistent with the germline gene, which may arise from a read error. The chain couples TRBV5-1 to TRBJ2-5; D might be TRBD2 (6 bases). The CDR3 totals 15 residues. Germline values: CDR1 SGHRS, CDR2 YFSETQ. CDR3 coding DNA: TGCGCCAGCAGCTTTCGACTAGTCGACCAAGGGACCCAGTACTTC. Encoded protein: CASSFRLVDQGTQYF.

The V and J genes are TRBV7-2 and TRBJ1-2; D possibly corresponds to TRBD1 (6 bases). The CDR3 loop spans 16 amino acids. From germline, CDR1 is SGHTA and CDR2 FQGNSA. The ends were cut back, 0 bases at V and 7 bases at J, with 18 bases in the middle. Here the CDR3 DNA reads TGTGCCAGCAGCTTAGCGAGGTCCGGGGGCAGCTGTGGCTACACCTTC. Its protein is CASSLARSGGSCGYTF. The full variable domain, in which reference TRBV7-2 and TRBJ1-2 provide the parts outside the CDR3, is GAGVSQSPSNKVTEKGKDVELRCDPISGHTALYWYRQSLGQGLEFLIYFQGNSAPDKSGLPSDRFSAERTGGSVSTLTIQRTQQEDSAVYLCASSLARSGGSCGYTFGSGTRLTVV.

This chain uses TRBV24-1 with TRBJ2-5; 10 bases are shared with TRBD2. CDR3 size: 15 residues. The ends lost 4 bases at V and 2 bases at J; junction bases unmatched: 3. CDR1 is KGHDR, CDR2 SFDVKD, per germline. In DNA, the CDR3 is TGTGCCACCAGTGAGCGGACTAGCGGACAAGAGACCCAGTACTTC. Protein sequence: CATSERTSGQETQYF.

The CDR3 protein is CSAYSGSTDTQYF. The DNA for the CDR3 is TGCAGTGCCTATAGCGGGAGCACAGATACGCAGTATTTT. The chain uses TRBV20-1 and TRBJ2-3; 7 bases line up with TRBD2. The CDR3 loop spans 13 amino acids. Unmatched junction bases numbered 3, after V lost 6 bases and J lost 0 bases. Germline V lookup: CDR1 DFQATT, CDR2 SNEGSKA (reference sequence).

The gene calls are TRBV20-1 and TRBJ1-5; no reliable D call. The germline V gene has CDR1 DFQATT and CDR2 SNEGSKA (reference sequence). The CDR3 has 14 residues. V gave up 1 base and J gave up 0 bases, with 7 bases separating them. The CDR3 loop reads CSARAMNSNQPQHF. CDR3 in DNA: TGCAGTGCTAGAGCGATGAATAGCAATCAGCCCCAGCATTTT.

V gene TRBV5-1 combines with J gene TRBJ1-2; D unresolved. The CDR3 length is 16 residues. CDR1 is SGHRS, CDR2 YFSETQ, per germline. With 1 base removed from V and 6 bases from J, the gap between germline ends came to 19 bases. The CDR3 spells CASSLMGREGLDGYTF. In DNA, the CDR3 is TGCGCCAGCAGCTTGATGGGCCGGGAAGGCCTGGATGGCTACACCTTC.

The CDR3: CATSDLREASTYEQYF. CDR3 DNA sequence: TGTGCCACCAGTGATTTGCGTGAGGCCAGCACCTACGAGCAGTACTTC. The chain links TRBV24-1 to TRBJ2-5, with D unresolved. The better agreement between TRBJ2-7 and the DNA end casts doubt on the J call. This CDR3 is 16 amino acids long. CDR1 is KGHDR and CDR2 is SFDVKD in the germline V gene.

This clonotype was counted many times. The genes are TRBV7-2 and TRBJ2-5, with TRBD2 matching over 9 bases. Losses at the gene ends were 6 bases for V and 4 bases for J; bases not matched to a gene: 9. Germline CDR1 is SGHTA and CDR2 is FQGNSA. The CDR3 runs 15 residues. The CDR3 sequence is CASSNLAGPGETQYF. The CDR3, as DNA: TGTGCCAGCAGTAACCTAGCGGGGCCGGGAGAGACCCAGTACTTC.

This clonotype showed up many times. CDR3 residues: CASSRGRDYGYTF. The CDR3 bases are TGCGCCAGCAGCCGGGGGCGCGACTATGGCTACACCTTC. This sequence joins TRBV5-1 and TRBJ1-2, with D perhaps matching TRBD1 (6 bases). Germline V gene lookup returns CDR1 SGHRS and CDR2 YFSETQ. Deletions cut 4 bases from V and 3 bases from J, with 10 bases between. CDR3 length equals 13 residues.

At least ten counts were recorded for this clonotype. The chain employs TRBV7-2 and TRBJ2-7; D gene uncertain. Germline values: CDR1 SGHTA, CDR2 FQGNSA. This CDR3 is 17 amino acids long. V was trimmed by 0 bases and J by 5 bases, leaving 20 bases between them. The CDR3 sequence is CASSLAQSSWRSNEQYF. The DNA for the CDR3 is TGTGCCAGCAGCTTAGCGCAGAGTTCTTGGCGTTCTAACGAGCAGTACTTC.

This chain uses TRBV7-2 with TRBJ2-1; 8 nucleotides align to TRBD1. The trim removed 5 bases at V and 4 bases at J, leaving 7 bases unmatched. CDR3 size: 15 residues. Germline CDR1 SGHTA, CDR2 FQGNSA. CDR3 region: CASSRTGTGYNEQFF. CDR3 sequence (DNA): TGTGCCAGCAGCAGAACCGGGACAGGTTACAATGAGCAGTTCTTC. The entire variable domain, with the rest obtained from reference TRBV7-2 and TRBJ2-1, is as follows: GAGVSQSPSNKVTEKGKDVELRCDPISGHTALYWYRQSLGQGLEFLIYFQGNSAPDKSGLPSDRFSAERTGGSVSTLTIQRTQQEDSAVYLCASSRTGTGYNEQFFGPGTRLTVL.

Worth noting for this clonotype: A read error is possible here, since a much larger clone lies one base away. The rearrangement links TRBV7-9 to TRBJ2-1; D is possibly TRBD2 (6 bases). Germline-derived CDR1 and CDR2 are SEHNR and FQNEAQ (reference sequence). CDR3 size: 15 residues. The V gene lost 6 bases and the J gene lost 2 bases, with 14 bases spanning the gap. DNA of the CDR3: TGTGCCAGCAGTACGCAAAGCGGGCCCTACAATGAGCAGTTCTTC. Translating gives CASSTQSGPYNEQFF.